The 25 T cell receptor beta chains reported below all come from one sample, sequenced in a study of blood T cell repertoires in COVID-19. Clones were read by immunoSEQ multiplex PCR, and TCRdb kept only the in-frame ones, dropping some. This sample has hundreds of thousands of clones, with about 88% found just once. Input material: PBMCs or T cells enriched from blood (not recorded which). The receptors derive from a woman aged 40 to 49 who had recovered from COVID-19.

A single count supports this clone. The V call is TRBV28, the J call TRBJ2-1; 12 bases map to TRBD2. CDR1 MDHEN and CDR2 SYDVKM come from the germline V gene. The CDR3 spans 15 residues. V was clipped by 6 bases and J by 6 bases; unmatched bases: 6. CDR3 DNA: TGTGCCAGCAGGAGGACTAGCGGGAAGGTCAATGAGCAGTTCTTC. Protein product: CASRRTSGKVNEQFF.

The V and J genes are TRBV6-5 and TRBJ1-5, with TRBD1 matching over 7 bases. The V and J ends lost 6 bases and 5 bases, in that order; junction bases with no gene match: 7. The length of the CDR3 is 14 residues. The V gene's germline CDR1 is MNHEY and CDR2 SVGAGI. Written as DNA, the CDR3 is TGTGCCAGCAGCTCCGCAGGGGGTCATCAGCCCCAGCATTTT. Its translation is CASSSAGGHQPQHF.

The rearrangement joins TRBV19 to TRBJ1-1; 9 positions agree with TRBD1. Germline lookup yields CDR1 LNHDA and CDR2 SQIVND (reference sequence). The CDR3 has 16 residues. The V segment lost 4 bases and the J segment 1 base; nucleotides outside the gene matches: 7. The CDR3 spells CASSTFGQGKNTEAFF. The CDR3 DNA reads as TGTGCCAGTAGTACCTTCGGACAGGGGAAGAACACTGAAGCTTTCTTT.

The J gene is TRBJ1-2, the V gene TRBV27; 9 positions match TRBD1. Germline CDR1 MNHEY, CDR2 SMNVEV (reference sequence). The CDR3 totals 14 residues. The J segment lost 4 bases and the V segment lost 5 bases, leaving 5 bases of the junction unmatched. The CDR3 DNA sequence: TGTGCCAGCAGTATCCGGACAGGGGCCTATGGCTACACCTTC. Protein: CASSIRTGAYGYTF.

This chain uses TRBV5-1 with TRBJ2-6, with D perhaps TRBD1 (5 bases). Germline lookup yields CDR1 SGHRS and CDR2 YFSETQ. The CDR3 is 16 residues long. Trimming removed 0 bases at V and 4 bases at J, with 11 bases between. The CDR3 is CASSLGQGAGANVLTF. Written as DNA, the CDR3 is TGCGCCAGCAGCTTGGGGCAGGGTGCGGGGGCCAACGTCCTGACTTTC. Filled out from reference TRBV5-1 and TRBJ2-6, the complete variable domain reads KAGVTQTPRYLIKTRGQQVTLSCSPISGHRSVSWYQQTPGQGLQFLFEYFSETQRNKGNFPGRFSGRQFSNSRSEMNVSTLELGDSALYLCASSLGQGAGANVLTFGAGSRLTVL.

The CDR3 spells CASSTRTSHTDTQYF. CDR3 nucleotide sequence: TGTGCCAGCAGTACTCGGACTAGCCACACAGATACGCAGTATTTT. This chain uses TRBV6-2 or TRBV6-3 with TRBJ2-3; 8 bases agree with TRBD2. Looked up from germline, CDR1 is MNHEY and CDR2 is SVGEGT. There are 15 residues in the CDR3. V gave up 5 bases and J gave up 2 bases; unmatched junction bases: 6.

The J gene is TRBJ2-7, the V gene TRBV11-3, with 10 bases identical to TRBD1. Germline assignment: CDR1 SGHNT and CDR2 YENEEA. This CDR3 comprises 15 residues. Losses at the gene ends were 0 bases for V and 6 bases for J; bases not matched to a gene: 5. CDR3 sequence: CASSLDGGQGSEQYF. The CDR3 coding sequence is TGTGCCAGCAGCTTAGATGGGGGACAGGGGAGCGAGCAGTACTTC.

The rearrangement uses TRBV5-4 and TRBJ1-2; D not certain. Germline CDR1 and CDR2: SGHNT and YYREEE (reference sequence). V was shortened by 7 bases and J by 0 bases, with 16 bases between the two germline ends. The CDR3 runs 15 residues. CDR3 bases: TGTGCCAGCGGTGGGTCGGGGATAGCTAACTATGGCTACACCTTC. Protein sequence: CASGGSGIANYGYTF.

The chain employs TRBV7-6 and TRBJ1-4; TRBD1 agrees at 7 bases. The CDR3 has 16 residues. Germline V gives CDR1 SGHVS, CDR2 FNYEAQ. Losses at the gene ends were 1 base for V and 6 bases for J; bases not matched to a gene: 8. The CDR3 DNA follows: TGTGCCAGCAGCTTAGTGGCAGGGGGATTGGATGAAAAACTGTTTTTT. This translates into CASSLVAGGLDEKLFF.

DNA of the CDR3: TGTGCCAGCTCGGACCAGGTTCGGGGAATGAACACTGAAGCTTTCTTT. This sequence encodes CASSDQVRGMNTEAFF. The chain is built from TRBV18 and TRBJ1-1; the D is unclear. The germline V gene has CDR1 KGHSH and CDR2 LQKENI. V lost 6 bases, J lost 0 bases, and 17 bases lay in between. The CDR3 totals 16 residues.

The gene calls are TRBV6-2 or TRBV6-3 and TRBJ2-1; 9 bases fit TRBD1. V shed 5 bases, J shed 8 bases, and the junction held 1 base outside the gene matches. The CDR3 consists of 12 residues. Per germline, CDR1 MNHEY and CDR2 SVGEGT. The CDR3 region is CASSRQGDEQFF. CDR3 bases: TGTGCCAGCAGTCGACAGGGGGATGAGCAGTTCTTC.

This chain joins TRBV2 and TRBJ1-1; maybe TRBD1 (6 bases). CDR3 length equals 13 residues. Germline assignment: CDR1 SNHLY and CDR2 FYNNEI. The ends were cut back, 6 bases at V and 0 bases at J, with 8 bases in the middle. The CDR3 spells CASSWTVNTEAFF. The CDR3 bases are TGTGCCAGCAGCTGGACAGTGAACACTGAAGCTTTCTTT.

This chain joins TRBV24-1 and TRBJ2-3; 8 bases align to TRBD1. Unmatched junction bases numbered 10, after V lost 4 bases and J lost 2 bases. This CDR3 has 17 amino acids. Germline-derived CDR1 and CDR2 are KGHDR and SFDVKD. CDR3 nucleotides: TGTGCCACCAGTGACATCCGGGACAGGTATACCACAGATACGCAGTATTTT. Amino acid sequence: CATSDIRDRYTTDTQYF.

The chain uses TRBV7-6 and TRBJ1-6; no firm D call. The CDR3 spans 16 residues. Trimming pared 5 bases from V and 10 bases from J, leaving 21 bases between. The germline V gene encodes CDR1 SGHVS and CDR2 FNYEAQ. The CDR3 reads CASSATTLLEGSPLHF. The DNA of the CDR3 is TGTGCCAGCAGCGCGACAACACTCTTGGAAGGATCACCCCTCCACTTT.

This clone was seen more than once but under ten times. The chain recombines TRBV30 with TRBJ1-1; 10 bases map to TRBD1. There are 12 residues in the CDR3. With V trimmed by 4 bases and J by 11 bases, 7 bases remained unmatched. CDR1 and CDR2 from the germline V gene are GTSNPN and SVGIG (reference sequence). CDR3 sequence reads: CAWNDRGRSAFF. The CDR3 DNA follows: TGTGCCTGGAATGACAGGGGGCGTTCGGCTTTCTTT.

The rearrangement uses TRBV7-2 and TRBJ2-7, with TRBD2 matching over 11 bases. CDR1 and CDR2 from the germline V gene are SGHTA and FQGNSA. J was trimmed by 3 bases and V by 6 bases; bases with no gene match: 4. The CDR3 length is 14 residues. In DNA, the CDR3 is TGTGCCAGCAGGGGGACTAGCGGATACTACGAGCAGTACTTC. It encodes CASRGTSGYYEQYF.

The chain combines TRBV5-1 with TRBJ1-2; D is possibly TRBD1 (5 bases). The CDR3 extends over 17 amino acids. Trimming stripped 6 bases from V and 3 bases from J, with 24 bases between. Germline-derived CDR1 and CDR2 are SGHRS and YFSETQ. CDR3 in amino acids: CASKRWQGGGIDYGYTF. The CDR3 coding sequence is TGCGCCAGCAAAAGGTGGCAGGGAGGCGGAATCGACTATGGCTACACCTTC.

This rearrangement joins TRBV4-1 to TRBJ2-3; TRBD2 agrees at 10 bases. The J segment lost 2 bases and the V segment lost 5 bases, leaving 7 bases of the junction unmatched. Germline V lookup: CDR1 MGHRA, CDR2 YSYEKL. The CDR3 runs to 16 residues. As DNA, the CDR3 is TGCGCCAGCAGCAAGGGACTAGCGAGCTCCACAGATACGCAGTATTTT. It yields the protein CASSKGLASSTDTQYF.

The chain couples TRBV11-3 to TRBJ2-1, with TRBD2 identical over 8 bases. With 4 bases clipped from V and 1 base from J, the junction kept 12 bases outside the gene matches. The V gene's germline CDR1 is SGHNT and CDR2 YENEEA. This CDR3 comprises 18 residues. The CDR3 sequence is CASSSPVPGGESYNEQFF. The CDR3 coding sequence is TGTGCCAGCAGCTCACCGGTACCGGGAGGGGAGTCCTACAATGAGCAGTTCTTC. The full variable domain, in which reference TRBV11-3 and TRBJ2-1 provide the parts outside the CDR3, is EAGVVQSPRYKIIEKKQPVAFWCNPISGHNTLYWYLQNLGQGPELLIRYENEEAVDDSQLPKDRFSAERLKGVDSTLKIQPAELGDSAVYLCASSSPVPGGESYNEQFFGPGTRLTVL.

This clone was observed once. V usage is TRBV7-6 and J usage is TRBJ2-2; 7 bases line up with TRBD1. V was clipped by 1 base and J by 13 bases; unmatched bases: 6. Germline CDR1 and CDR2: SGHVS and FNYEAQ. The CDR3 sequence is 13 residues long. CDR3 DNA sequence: TGTGCCAGCAGCTTAGTGGCTTACAGGGGGCTGTTTTTT. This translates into CASSLVAYRGLFF.

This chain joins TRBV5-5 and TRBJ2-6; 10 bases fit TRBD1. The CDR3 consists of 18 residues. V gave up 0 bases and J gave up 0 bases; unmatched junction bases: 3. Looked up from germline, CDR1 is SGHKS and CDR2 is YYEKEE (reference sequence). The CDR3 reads CASSLGGTGVSGANVLTF. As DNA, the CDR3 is TGTGCCAGCAGCTTGGGGGGGACAGGGGTCTCTGGGGCCAACGTCCTGACTTTC.

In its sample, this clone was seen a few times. This CDR3 is CASSNYREGSTDTQYF. Here the CDR3 DNA reads TGTGCCAGCAGTAACTACAGGGAGGGAAGCACAGATACGCAGTATTTT. This chain links TRBV6-4 with TRBJ2-3; a weak D match, TRBD2 (7 bases). V was shortened by 5 bases and J by 0 bases, with 15 bases between the two germline ends. The CDR3 has 16 amino acids. The germline V gene encodes CDR1 MRHNA and CDR2 SNTAGT.

The CDR3 reads CASRLPGTSGGSRNEQFF. The CDR3 region has the DNA TGTGCCAGCAGGCTACCCGGGACTAGCGGGGGATCCCGCAATGAGCAGTTCTTC. The genes are TRBV11-2 and TRBJ2-1; 14 positions agree with TRBD2. The germline V gene encodes CDR1 SGHAT and CDR2 FQNNGV. V dropped 6 bases and J dropped 6; count of bases not matched to a gene: 13. The CDR3 covers 18 residues.

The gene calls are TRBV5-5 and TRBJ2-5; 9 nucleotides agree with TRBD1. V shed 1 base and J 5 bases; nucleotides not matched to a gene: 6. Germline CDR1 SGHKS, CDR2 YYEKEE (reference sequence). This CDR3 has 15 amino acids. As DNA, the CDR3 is TGTGCCAGCAGCTTGAGTACAGGGGGCGCGGAGACCCAGTACTTC. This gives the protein CASSLSTGGAETQYF.

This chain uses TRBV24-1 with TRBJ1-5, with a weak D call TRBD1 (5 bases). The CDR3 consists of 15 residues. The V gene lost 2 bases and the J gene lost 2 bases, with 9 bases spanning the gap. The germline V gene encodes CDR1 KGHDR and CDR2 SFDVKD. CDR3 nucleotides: TGTGCCACCAGTGATTCAGGGTTGGGCAATCAGCCCCAGCATTTT. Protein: CATSDSGLGNQPQHF.